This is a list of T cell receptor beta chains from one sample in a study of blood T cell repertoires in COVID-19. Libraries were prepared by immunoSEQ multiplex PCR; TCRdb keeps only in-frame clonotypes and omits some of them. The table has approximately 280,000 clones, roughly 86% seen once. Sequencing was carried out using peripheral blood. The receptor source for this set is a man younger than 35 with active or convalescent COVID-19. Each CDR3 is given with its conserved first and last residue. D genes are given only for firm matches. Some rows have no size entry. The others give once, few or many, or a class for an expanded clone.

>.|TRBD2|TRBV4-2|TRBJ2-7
CASSPAGGSHSYEQYF
TGTGCCAGCAGCCCCGCCGGGGGGTCACACTCCTACGAGCAGTACTTC
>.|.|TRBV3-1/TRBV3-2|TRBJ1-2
CASSQRGGDYGYTF
TGTGCCAGCAGCCAAAGGGGAGGGGACTATGGCTACACCTTC
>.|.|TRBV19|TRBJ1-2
CATTGEVNYGYTF
TGTGCCACCACAGGAGAAGTTAACTATGGCTACACCTTC
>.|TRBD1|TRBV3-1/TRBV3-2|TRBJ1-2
CASSLGQVYGYTF
TGTGCCAGCAGCTTAGGACAGGTCTATGGCTACACCTTC
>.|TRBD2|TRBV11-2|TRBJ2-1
CASSSGLDSYNEQFF
TGTGCCAGCAGCTCGGGACTAGACTCTTACAATGAGCAGTTCTTC
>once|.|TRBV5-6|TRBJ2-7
CASSLGFGQSSREQYF
TGTGCCAGCAGCTTGGGATTTGGCCAGTCCTCTCGCGAGCAGTACTTC
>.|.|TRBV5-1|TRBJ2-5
CASSPPGTQETQYF
TGCGCCAGCAGTCCTCCCGGGACACAAGAGACCCAGTACTTC
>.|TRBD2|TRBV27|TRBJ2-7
CASSKTGLATFSYEQYF
TGTGCCAGCTCGAAAACCGGACTAGCGACCTTCTCCTACGAGCAGTACTTC
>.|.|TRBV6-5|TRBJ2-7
CASTYARGTSYEQYF
TGTGCCAGCACCTACGCGCGGGGGACATCCTACGAGCAGTACTTC
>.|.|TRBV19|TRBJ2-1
CASSPRGGEQFF
TGTGCCAGTAGTCCGCGAGGAGGTGAGCAGTTCTTC
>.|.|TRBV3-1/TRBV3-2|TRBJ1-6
CASSQAFRTGYSPLHF
TGTGCCAGCAGCCAAGCATTTAGGACTGGATATTCACCCCTCCACTTT
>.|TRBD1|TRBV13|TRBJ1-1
CASSTGQSTEAFF
TGTGCCAGCAGCACGGGACAGAGCACTGAAGCTTTCTTT
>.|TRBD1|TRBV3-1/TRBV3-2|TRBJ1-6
CASSLDRGNSPLHF
TGTGCCAGCAGCCTGGACAGGGGTAATTCACCCCTCCACTTT
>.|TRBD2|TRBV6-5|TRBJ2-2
CASTPRAGPGELFF
TGTGCCAGCACCCCCCGAGCGGGGCCCGGGGAGCTGTTTTTT
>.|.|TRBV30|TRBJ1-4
CAWMRRELQRKEKLFF
TGTGCCTGGATGCGCAGAGAGCTTCAGCGAAAGGAAAAACTGTTTTTT
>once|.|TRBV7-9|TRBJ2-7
CASSLTGTSYEQYF
TGTGCCAGCAGCTTAACAGGAACCTCCTACGAGCAGTACTTC
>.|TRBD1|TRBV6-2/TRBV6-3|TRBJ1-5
CASSLGQENQPQHF
TGTGCCAGCAGCTTGGGACAGGAGAATCAGCCCCAGCATTTT
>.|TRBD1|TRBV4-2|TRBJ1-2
CASSQTMGQNYGYTF
TGTGCCAGCAGCCAAACTATGGGACAGAACTATGGCTACACCTTC
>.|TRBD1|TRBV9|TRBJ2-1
CASSGTGVHEQFF
TGTGCCAGCAGCGGAACAGGGGTACATGAGCAGTTCTTC
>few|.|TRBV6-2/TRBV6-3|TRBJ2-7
CASSYSGYRYGPSYEQYF
TGTGCCAGCAGTTACTCGGGATACAGGTACGGACCTTCCTACGAGCAGTACTTC
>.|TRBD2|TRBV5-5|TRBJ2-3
CASSPVAVAGEDTQYF
TGTGCCAGCAGCCCGGTAGCGGTAGCGGGGGAAGATACGCAGTATTTT
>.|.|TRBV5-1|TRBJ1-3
CASSPGSGGGNTIYF
TGCGCCAGCAGCCCGGGGTCCGGGGGTGGAAACACCATATATTTT
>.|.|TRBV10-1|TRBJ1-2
CASRGGVSVHGYTF
TGCGCCAGCCGGGGGGGGGTATCGGTACATGGCTACACCTTC
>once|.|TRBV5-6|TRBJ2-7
CASSLGRESSYEQYF
TGTGCCAGCAGCTTGGGACGGGAGAGCTCCTACGAGCAGTACTTC
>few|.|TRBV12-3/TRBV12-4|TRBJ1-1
CASSLGQVTEAFF
TGTGCCAGCAGTTTAGGACAGGTCACTGAAGCTTTCTTT
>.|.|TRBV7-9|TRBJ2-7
CASSHGKGNEQYF
TGTGCCAGCAGCCACGGGAAAGGGAACGAGCAGTACTTC
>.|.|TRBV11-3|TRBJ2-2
CASSYQRSGKKFLTGELFF
TGTGCCAGCAGCTACCAGAGGTCGGGGAAAAAGTTTCTCACCGGGGAGCTGTTTTTT
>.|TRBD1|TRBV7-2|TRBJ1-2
CASSLAGGGYGYTF
TGTGCCAGCAGCTTGGCAGGGGGAGGTTATGGCTACACCTTC
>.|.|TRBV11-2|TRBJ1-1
CASSALLNTEAFF
TGTGCCAGCAGCGCCCTATTGAACACTGAAGCTTTCTTT
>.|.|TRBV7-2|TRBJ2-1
CASSLGSRGSSYNEQFF
TGTGCCAGCAGCTTAGGGTCTCGCGGTAGCTCCTACAATGAGCAGTTCTTC
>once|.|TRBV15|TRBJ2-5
CATSKGPGTPLETQYF
TGTGCCACCAGCAAGGGGCCCGGGACACCATTAGAGACCCAGTACTTC
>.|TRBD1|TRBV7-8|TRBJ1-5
CASSLGTGLNQPQHF
TGTGCCAGCAGCTTAGGGACAGGCCTCAATCAGCCCCAGCATTTT
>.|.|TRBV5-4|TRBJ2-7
CATRSGESYEQYF
TGTGCCACCCGGTCCGGTGAATCCTACGAGCAGTACTTC
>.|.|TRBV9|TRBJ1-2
CASSVASASYGYTF
TGTGCCAGCAGCGTAGCGTCTGCCAGTTATGGCTACACCTTC
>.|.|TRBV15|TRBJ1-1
CATSRDTKGGTEAFF
TGTGCCACCAGCAGAGATACTAAAGGGGGCACTGAAGCTTTCTTT
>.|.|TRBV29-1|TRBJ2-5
CSVESRRETQYF
TGCAGCGTTGAATCCCGTCGGGAGACCCAGTACTTC
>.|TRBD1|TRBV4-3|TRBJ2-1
CASSQNDRANEQFF
TGCGCCAGCAGCCAAAACGACAGGGCCAATGAGCAGTTCTTC
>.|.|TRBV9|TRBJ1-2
CASSPTPGGSYGYTF
TGTGCCAGCAGCCCTACCCCGGGGGGGTCCTATGGCTACACCTTC
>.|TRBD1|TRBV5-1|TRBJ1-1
CASSLGWTGETEAFF
TGCGCCAGCAGCTTGGGTTGGACAGGGGAGACTGAAGCTTTCTTT
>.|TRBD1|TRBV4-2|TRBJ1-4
CASSPDRGNEKLFF
TGTGCCAGCAGCCCGGACAGGGGTAATGAAAAACTGTTTTTT
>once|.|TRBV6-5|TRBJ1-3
CASICLRRNTIYF
TGTGCCAGCATTTGTCTCCGGAGGAACACCATATATTTT
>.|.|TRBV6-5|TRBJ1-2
CASSYSRVDGYTF
TGTGCCAGCAGTTACTCCCGGGTGGATGGCTACACCTTC